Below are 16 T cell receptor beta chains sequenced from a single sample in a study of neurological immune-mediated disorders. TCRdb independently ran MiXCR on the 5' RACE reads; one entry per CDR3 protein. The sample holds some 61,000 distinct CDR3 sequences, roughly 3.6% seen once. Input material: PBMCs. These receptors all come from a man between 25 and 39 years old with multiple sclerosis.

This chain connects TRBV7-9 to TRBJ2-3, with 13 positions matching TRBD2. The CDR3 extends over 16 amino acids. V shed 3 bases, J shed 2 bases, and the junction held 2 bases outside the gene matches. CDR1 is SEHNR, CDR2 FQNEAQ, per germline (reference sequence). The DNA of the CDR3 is TGTGCCAGCAGCTTCGGACTAGCGGGAGTCACAGATACGCAGTATTTT. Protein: CASSFGLAGVTDTQYF.

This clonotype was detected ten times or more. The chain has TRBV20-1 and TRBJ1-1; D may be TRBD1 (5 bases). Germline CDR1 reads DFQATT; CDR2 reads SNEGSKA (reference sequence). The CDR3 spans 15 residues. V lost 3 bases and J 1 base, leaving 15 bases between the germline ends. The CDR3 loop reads CSASLPGHQNTEAFF. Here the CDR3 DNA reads TGCAGTGCTAGTTTGCCTGGACATCAGAACACTGAAGCTTTCTTT.

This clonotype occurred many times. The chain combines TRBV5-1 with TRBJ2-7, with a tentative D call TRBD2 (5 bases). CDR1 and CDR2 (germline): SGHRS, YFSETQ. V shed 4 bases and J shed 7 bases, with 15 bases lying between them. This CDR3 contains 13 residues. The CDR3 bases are TGCGCCAGCAGCGAGCCGGGGATTGGGGAGCAGTACTTC. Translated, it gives CASSEPGIGEQYF.

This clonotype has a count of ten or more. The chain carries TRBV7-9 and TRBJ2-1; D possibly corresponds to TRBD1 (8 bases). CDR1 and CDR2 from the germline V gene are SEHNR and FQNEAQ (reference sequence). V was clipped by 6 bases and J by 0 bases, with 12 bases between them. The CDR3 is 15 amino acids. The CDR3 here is CASRQGGASYNEQFF. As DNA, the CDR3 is TGTGCCAGCAGACAGGGGGGGGCCTCCTACAATGAGCAGTTCTTC.

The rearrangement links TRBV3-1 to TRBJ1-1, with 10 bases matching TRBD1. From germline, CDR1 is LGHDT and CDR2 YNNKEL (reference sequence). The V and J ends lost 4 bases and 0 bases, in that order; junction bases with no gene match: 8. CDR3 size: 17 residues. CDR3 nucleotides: TGTGCCAGCAGCCCTTACCGGGACAGGGGAATGAACACTGAAGCTTTCTTT. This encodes CASSPYRDRGMNTEAFF.

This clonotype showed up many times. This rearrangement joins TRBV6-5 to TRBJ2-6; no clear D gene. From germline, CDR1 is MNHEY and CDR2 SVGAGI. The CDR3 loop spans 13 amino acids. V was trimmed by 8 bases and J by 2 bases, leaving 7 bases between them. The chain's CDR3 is CASSVPGANVLTF. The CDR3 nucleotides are TGTGCCAGCTCTGTCCCTGGGGCCAACGTCCTGACTTTC.

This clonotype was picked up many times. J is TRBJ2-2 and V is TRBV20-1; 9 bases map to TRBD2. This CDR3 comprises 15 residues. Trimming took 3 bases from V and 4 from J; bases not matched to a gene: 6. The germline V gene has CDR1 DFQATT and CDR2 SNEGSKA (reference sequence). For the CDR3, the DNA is TGCAGTGCTAGCGCGGCAGCGGGGGGCACCGGGGAGCTGTTTTTT. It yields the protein CSASAAAGGTGELFF.

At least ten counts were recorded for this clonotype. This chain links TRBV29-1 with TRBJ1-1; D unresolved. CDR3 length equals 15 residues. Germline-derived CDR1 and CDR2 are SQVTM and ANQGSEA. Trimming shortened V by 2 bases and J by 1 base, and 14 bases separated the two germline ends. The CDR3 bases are TGCAGCGTTGAACTCCTAGGGAGGGAGAACACTGAAGCTTTCTTT. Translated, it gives CSVELLGRENTEAFF.

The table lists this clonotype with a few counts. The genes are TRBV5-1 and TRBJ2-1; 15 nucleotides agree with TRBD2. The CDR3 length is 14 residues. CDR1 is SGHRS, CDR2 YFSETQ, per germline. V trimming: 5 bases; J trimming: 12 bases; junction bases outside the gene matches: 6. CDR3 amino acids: CASRTGLAGGPQFF. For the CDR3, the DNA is TGCGCCAGCAGGACGGGACTAGCGGGGGGCCCGCAGTTCTTC.

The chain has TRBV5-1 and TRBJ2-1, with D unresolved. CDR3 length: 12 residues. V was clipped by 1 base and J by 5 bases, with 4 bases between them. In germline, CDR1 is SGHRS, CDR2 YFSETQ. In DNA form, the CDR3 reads TGCGCCAGCAGCTTGACCGACAATGAGCAGTTCTTC. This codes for CASSLTDNEQFF.

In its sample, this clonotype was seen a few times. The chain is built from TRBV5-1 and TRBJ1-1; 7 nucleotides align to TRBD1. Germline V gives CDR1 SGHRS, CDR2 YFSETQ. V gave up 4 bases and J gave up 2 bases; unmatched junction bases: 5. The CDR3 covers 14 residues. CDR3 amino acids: CASSDGTANTEAFF. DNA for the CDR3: TGCGCCAGCAGCGATGGGACAGCTAACACTGAAGCTTTCTTT.

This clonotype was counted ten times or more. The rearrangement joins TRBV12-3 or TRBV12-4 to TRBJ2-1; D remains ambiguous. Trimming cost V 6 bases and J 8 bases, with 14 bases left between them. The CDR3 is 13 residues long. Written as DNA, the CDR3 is TGTGCCAGCAGCCTGACCGCATATGATGAGCAGTTCTTC. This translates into CASSLTAYDEQFF.

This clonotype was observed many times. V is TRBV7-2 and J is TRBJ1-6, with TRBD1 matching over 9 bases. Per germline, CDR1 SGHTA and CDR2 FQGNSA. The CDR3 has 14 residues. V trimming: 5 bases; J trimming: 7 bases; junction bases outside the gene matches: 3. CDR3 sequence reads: CASSGTGLNSPLHF. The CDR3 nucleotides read TGTGCCAGCAGCGGGACAGGGTTGAATTCACCCCTCCACTTT.

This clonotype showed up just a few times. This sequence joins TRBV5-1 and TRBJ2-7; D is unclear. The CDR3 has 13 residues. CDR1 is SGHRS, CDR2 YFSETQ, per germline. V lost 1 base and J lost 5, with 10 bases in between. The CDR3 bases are TGCGCCAGCAGCTTGAAGGTGGCGCACGAGCAGTACTTC. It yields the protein CASSLKVAHEQYF.

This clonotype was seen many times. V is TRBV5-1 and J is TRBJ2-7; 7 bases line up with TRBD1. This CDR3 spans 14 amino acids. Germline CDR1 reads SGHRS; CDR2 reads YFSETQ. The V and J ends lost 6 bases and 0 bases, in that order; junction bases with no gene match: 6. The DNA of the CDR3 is TGCGCCAGCAACCGGGACAGTAGCTCCTACGAGCAGTACTTC. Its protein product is CASNRDSSSYEQYF.

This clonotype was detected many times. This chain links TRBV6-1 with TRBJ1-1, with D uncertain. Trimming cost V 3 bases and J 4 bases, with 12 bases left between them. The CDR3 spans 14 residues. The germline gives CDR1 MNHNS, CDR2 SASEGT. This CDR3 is CASSDILGITEAFF. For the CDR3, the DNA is TGTGCCAGCAGTGATATTCTGGGTATCACTGAAGCTTTCTTT.